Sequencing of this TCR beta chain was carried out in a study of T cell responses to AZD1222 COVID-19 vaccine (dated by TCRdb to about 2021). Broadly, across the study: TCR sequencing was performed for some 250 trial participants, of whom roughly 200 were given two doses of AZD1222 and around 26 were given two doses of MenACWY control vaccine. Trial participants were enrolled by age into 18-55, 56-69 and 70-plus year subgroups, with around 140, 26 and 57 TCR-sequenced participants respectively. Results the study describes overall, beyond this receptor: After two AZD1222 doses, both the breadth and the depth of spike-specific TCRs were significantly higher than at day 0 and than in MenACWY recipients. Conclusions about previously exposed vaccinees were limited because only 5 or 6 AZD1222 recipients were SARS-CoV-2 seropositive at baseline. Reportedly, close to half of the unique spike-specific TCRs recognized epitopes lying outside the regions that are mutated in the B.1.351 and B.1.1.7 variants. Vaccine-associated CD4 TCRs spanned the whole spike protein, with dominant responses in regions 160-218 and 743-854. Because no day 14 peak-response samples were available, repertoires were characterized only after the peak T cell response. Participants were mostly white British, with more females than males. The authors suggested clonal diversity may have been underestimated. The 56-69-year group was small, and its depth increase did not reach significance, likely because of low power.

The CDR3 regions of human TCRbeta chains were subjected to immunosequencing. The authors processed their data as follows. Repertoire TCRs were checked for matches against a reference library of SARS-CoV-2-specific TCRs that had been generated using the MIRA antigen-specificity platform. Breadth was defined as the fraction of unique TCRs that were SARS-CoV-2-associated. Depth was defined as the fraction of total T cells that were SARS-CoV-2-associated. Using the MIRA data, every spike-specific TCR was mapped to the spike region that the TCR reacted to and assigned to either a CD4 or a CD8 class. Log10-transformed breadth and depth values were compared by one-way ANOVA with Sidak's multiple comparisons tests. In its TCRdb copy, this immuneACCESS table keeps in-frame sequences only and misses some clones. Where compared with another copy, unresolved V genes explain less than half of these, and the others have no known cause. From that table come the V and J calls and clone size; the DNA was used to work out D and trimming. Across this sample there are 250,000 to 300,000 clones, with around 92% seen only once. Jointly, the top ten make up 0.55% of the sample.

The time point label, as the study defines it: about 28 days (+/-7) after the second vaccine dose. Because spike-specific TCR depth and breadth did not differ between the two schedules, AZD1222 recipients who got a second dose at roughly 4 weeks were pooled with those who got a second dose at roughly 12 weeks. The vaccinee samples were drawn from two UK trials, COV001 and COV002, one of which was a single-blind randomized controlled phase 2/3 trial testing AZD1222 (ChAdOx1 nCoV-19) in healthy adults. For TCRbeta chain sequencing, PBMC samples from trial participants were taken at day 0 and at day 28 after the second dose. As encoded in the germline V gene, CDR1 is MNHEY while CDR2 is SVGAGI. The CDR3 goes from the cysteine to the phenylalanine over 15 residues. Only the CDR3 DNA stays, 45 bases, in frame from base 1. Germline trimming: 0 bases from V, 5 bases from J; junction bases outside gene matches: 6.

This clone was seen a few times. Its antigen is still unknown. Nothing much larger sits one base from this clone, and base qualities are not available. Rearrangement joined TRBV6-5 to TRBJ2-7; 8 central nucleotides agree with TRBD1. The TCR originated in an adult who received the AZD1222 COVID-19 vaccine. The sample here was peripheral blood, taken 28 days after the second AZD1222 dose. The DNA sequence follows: TGTGCCAGCAGTTACTCGATCAGGGGGCGGAACGAGCAGTACTTC. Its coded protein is CASSYSIRGRNEQYF.